Below, 19 T cell receptor beta chains from the same sample are listed, as sequenced in a study of T cells in pancreatic ductal adenocarcinoma. Assay used: immunoSEQ multiplex PCR; TCRdb lists only in-frame clones, some missing. This sample has around 9,300 clones, with around nine tenths found just once. Surgery without prior neoadjuvant therapy was the treatment of the selected pancreatic ductal adenocarcinoma patients. Material for sequencing was PBMCs. The receptors here all came from a human donor with pancreatic ductal adenocarcinoma.

The rearrangement uses TRBV6-6 and TRBJ2-3; D is uncertain. Germline V gives CDR1 MNHNY, CDR2 SVGAGI (reference sequence). This CDR3 is built from 15 residues. The germline V and J ends were trimmed by 9 bases and 6 bases, with 22 bases remaining between them. This CDR3 is CASRDDGVGWDTQYF. As DNA, the CDR3 is TGTGCCAGTCGAGACGACGGAGTCGGATGGGATACGCAGTATTTT.

V usage is TRBV4-3 and J usage is TRBJ2-3; 7 bases align to TRBD2. This CDR3 comprises 16 residues. The V gene's germline CDR1 is LGHNA and CDR2 YSLEER. J gave up 5 bases and V 4 bases, and 12 bases lay outside the gene matches. CDR3 sequence (DNA): TGCGCCAGCAGCCGCAGACTAGCTATTGGGGGAGATACGCAGTATTTT. Protein: CASSRRLAIGGDTQYF.

The chain carries TRBV9 and TRBJ2-1; 10 bases match TRBD2. Germline lookup yields CDR1 SGDLS and CDR2 YYNGEE. V trimming: 0 bases; J trimming: 2 bases; junction bases outside the gene matches: 8. The CDR3 length is 18 residues. The chain's CDR3 is CASSVVAGGLHAYNEQFF. CDR3 DNA: TGTGCCAGCAGCGTAGTAGCGGGGGGCCTACACGCCTACAATGAGCAGTTCTTC.

The rearrangement uses TRBV15 and TRBJ2-2; no firm D call. Germline CDR1 is LNHNV and CDR2 is YYDKDF (reference sequence). This CDR3 has 13 amino acids. V was clipped by 2 bases and J by 1 base, with 2 bases between them. CDR3 residues: CATSRRNTGELFF. The CDR3 DNA reads as TGTGCCACCAGCAGACGGAACACCGGGGAGCTGTTTTTT. The entire variable domain, with the rest obtained from reference TRBV15 and TRBJ2-2, is as follows: DAMVIQNPRYQVTQFGKPVTLSCSQTLNHNVMYWYQQKSSQAPKLLFHYYDKDFNNEADTPDNFQSRRPNTSFCFLDIRSPGLGDTAMYLCATSRRNTGELFFGEGSRLTVL.

The gene calls are TRBV19 and TRBJ2-7, with 8 bases identical to TRBD2. The CDR3 is 13 amino acids. The V gene's germline CDR1 is LNHDA and CDR2 SQIVND (reference sequence). Germline trimming cut 6 bases from V and 4 bases from J; bases unmatched to any gene: 5. DNA of the CDR3: TGTGCCAGTAGCCCGGGGGGGGTGTACGAGCAGTACTTC. As protein: CASSPGGVYEQYF.

The chain couples TRBV15 to TRBJ1-5; TRBD1 is a possible D gene (5 bases). The CDR3 sequence is 16 residues long. The germline V gene has CDR1 LNHNV and CDR2 YYDKDF (reference sequence). Trimming took off 2 bases at V and 2 bases at J, with 13 bases between the two ends. This chain's CDR3 is CATSRPREGRNQPQHF. In DNA form, the CDR3 reads TGTGCCACCAGCAGACCGCGGGAGGGGCGCAATCAGCCCCAGCATTTT.

This sequence joins TRBV7-2 and TRBJ1-1, with TRBD1 as a possible D gene (6 bases). This CDR3 contains 15 residues. The V gene lost 6 bases and the J gene lost 1 base, with 15 bases spanning the gap. The germline V gene has CDR1 SGHTA and CDR2 FQGNSA. This CDR3 is CASRRNREGNTEAFF. For the CDR3, the DNA is TGTGCCAGCAGGCGCAACAGGGAGGGGAACACTGAAGCTTTCTTT.

The chain recombines TRBV19 with TRBJ2-4; TRBD2 aligns across 9 bases. There are 22 residues in the CDR3. V shed 2 bases and J 0 bases; nucleotides not matched to a gene: 20. Germline CDR1 reads LNHDA; CDR2 reads SQIVND (reference sequence). The CDR3 DNA reads as TGTGCCAGTAGTATAAGGGGTAGCGGGAGAGGGGGGGGAACACTAGCCAAAAACATTCAGTACTTC. Amino acids: CASSIRGSGRGGGTLAKNIQYF. The full variable domain, its missing parts supplied by reference TRBV19 and TRBJ2-4, is DGGITQSPKYLFRKEGQNVTLSCEQNLNHDAMYWYRQDPGQGLRLIYYSQIVNDFQKGDIAEGYSVSREKKESFPLTVTSAQKNPTAFYLCASSIRGSGRGGGTLAKNIQYFGAGTRLSVL.

The rearrangement joins TRBV7-2 to TRBJ2-2; 7 bases are a match to TRBD1. The CDR3 has 15 residues. V shed 3 bases, J shed 3 bases, and the junction held 4 bases outside the gene matches. From germline, CDR1 is SGHTA and CDR2 FQGNSA. CDR3 region: CASSLRQGDTGELFF. As DNA, the CDR3 is TGTGCCAGCAGCTTGCGGCAGGGGGACACCGGGGAGCTGTTTTTT.

V gene TRBV7-3 combines with J gene TRBJ2-5, with 7 bases lining up with TRBD2. After removal of 4 bases from V and 4 bases from J, the junction contained 15 bases not matched to a gene. The V gene's germline CDR1 is SGHTA and CDR2 FQGTGA. The CDR3 extends over 17 amino acids. The CDR3 is CASSSGARGRAGETQYF. In nucleotides, the CDR3 is TGTGCCAGCAGCTCCGGGGCTCGGGGGAGGGCCGGAGAGACCCAGTACTTC.

The chain has TRBV5-3 and TRBJ1-1; 9 bases line up with TRBD1. TRBV5-3 falls under the ORF class, with uncertain function. The CDR3 is 15 amino acids. V was pared by 8 bases and J by 1 base, with 9 bases of the junction left unmatched. CDR3 in amino acids: CASSLPGQGNTEAFF. The CDR3 DNA reads as TGTGCCAGCAGTTTACCGGGACAGGGGAACACTGAAGCTTTCTTT.

The rearrangement links TRBV4-2 to TRBJ1-1, with D perhaps TRBD1 (6 bases). The CDR3 runs to 16 residues. Trimming pared 0 bases from V and 3 bases from J, leaving 14 bases between. Germline lookup yields CDR1 LGHNA and CDR2 YNFKEQ. The CDR3 DNA sequence: TGTGCCAGCAGCCAAGATCCCCAGGGGAGGGACACTGAAGCTTTCTTT. Translating gives CASSQDPQGRDTEAFF.

The genes are TRBV13 and TRBJ2-7; the match to TRBD1 covers 8 bases. The CDR3 runs 16 residues. V shed 5 bases and J 7 bases; nucleotides not matched to a gene: 16. Germline V CDR1 and CDR2: PRHDT, FYEKMQ (reference sequence). Here the CDR3 DNA reads TGTGCCAGCAGCAAGAGGACAGGGATTTTTTGGGGGGAGCAGTACTTC. Protein: CASSKRTGIFWGEQYF. Based on the CDR3 plus reference TRBV13 and TRBJ2-7, the full variable domain is AAGVIQSPRHLIKEKRETATLKCYPIPRHDTVYWYQQGPGQDPQFLISFYEKMQSDKGSIPDRFSAQQFSDYHSELNMSSLELGDSALYFCASSKRTGIFWGEQYFGPGTRLTVT.

The V and J genes are TRBV5-1 and TRBJ2-3; D is undetermined. Germline lookup yields CDR1 SGHRS and CDR2 YFSETQ. The V gene lost 0 bases and the J gene lost 0 bases, with 8 bases spanning the gap. CDR3 size: 15 residues. The CDR3, as DNA: TGCGCCAGCAGCTTGGGGCAGTTAAGCACAGATACGCAGTATTTT. It is translated as CASSLGQLSTDTQYF.

The chain has TRBV11-2 and TRBJ2-1, with D tentatively TRBD2 (6 bases). Germline V CDR1 and CDR2: SGHAT, FQNNGV. This CDR3 comprises 15 residues. The V and J ends lost 3 bases and 0 bases respectively, with 9 bases between them. For the CDR3, the DNA is TGTGCCAGCAGCTTCGCTAGCGCCTCCTACAATGAGCAGTTCTTC. Protein: CASSFASASYNEQFF.

This chain connects TRBV28 to TRBJ2-7; 12 positions agree with TRBD1. Germline V gene lookup returns CDR1 MDHEN and CDR2 SYDVKM. The junction had 7 bases not matched to a gene; V was cut back by 7 bases and J by 6 bases. This CDR3 spans 14 amino acids. The CDR3 nucleotides are TGTGCCAGCACCACGGGGGACAGGGGGCGCGAGCAGTACTTC. Protein: CASTTGDRGREQYF.

The V gene is TRBV7-2, the J gene TRBJ1-1; the D is unclear. The germline gives CDR1 SGHTA, CDR2 FQGNSA. V lost 4 bases, J lost 1 base, and 7 bases lay in between. The CDR3 covers 13 residues. CDR3 nucleotide sequence: TGTGCCAGCAGCTCGACACCGAACACTGAAGCTTTCTTT. Its protein product is CASSSTPNTEAFF.

This chain links TRBV28 with TRBJ2-1; D unresolved. With 4 bases removed from V and 4 bases from J, the gap between germline ends came to 11 bases. CDR1 MDHEN and CDR2 SYDVKM come from the germline V gene. This CDR3 has 14 residues. The CDR3 loop reads CASSSLNLYNEQFF. In nucleotides, the CDR3 is TGTGCCAGCAGTTCCCTTAATTTGTACAATGAGCAGTTCTTC.

The chain recombines TRBV11-1 with TRBJ1-2; the match to TRBD1 covers 7 bases. V lost 4 bases and J lost 5; bases outside the gene matches: 1. Per germline, CDR1 SGHAT and CDR2 FQDESV (reference sequence). This CDR3 comprises 12 residues. DNA for the CDR3: TGTGCCAGCAGCTCGACAGGGTATGGCTACACCTTC. It codes for CASSSTGYGYTF.